Each of the 19 T cell receptor beta chains below was sequenced from the same sample in a study of response to subunit inactivated influenza vaccine. MiXCR, run by TCRdb on the RT-PCR reads, gives a single entry per CDR3 protein. The sample includes hundreds of thousands of distinct CDR3 sequences, about 15% seen only once; the top ten take less than 7%. The sequencing here drew on PBMCs from blood, taken 14 to 15 days before vaccination. These TCRs come from a man aged 45-65 years who received an inactivated influenza vaccine.

The genes are TRBV29-1 and TRBJ2-3; perhaps TRBD2 as D (5 bases). Germline CDR1 SQVTM, CDR2 ANQGSEA. The CDR3 runs to 15 residues. V shed 1 base and J shed 1 base, with 12 bases lying between them. The CDR3 loop is CSVEARDSGTDTQYF. The CDR3 coding sequence is TGCAGCGTTGAAGCCCGTGATAGCGGCACAGATACGCAGTATTTT.

This clonotype was counted only a few times. The V gene is TRBV4-3, the J gene TRBJ2-7; TRBD2 matches 10 bases. Germline trimming cut 1 base from V and 5 bases from J; bases unmatched to any gene: 5. The CDR3 is 15 residues long. CDR1 is LGHNA, CDR2 YSLEER, per germline. This CDR3 is CASSQGTSGYHEQYF. DNA for the CDR3: TGCGCCAGCAGCCAAGGGACTAGCGGTTATCACGAGCAGTACTTC.

V usage is TRBV6-1 and J usage is TRBJ2-1, with 9 nucleotides matching TRBD2. There are 17 residues in the CDR3. Per the germline V gene, CDR1 is MNHNS and CDR2 is SASEGT. V was pared by 7 bases and J by 4 bases, with 14 bases of the junction left unmatched. The CDR3 region is CASMPIAGGIPYNEQFF. The CDR3, as DNA: TGTGCCAGCATGCCTATCGCGGGGGGGATACCTTACAATGAGCAGTTCTTC.

This clonotype has at least ten counts. V usage is TRBV4-2 and J usage is TRBJ2-7, with D possibly TRBD2 on 6 matching bases. The V end lost 0 bases, the J end lost 1 base, and 10 bases lay between the germline ends. CDR3 length: 15 residues. Germline V CDR1 and CDR2: LGHNA, YNFKEQ. Written as DNA, the CDR3 is TGTGCCAGCAGCCAAGAAGGCGGGAAATCCTACGAGCAGTACTTC. It yields the protein CASSQEGGKSYEQYF.

The table lists this clonotype with a few counts. The rearrangement joins TRBV9 to TRBJ2-7; 8 bases align to TRBD1. The CDR3 totals 14 residues. Trimming cost V 3 bases and J 2 bases; bases outside gene matches: 4. CDR1 is SGDLS, CDR2 YYNGEE, per germline. The CDR3 loop reads CASSAGQDPYEQYF. The CDR3 coding sequence is TGTGCCAGCAGCGCGGGACAGGACCCCTACGAGCAGTACTTC.

This clonotype occurred a few times. CDR3 sequence: CASSLTSNFYHEQFF. Here the CDR3 DNA reads TGTGCCAGCAGTCTTACTAGCAATTTTTACCATGAGCAGTTCTTC. The genes are TRBV6-2 or TRBV6-3 and TRBJ2-1; D is perhaps TRBD2 (6 bases). This CDR3 region has 15 residues. V was shortened by 5 bases and J by 8 bases, with 19 bases between the two germline ends. CDR1 and CDR2 from the germline V gene are MNHEY and SVGEGT.

This clonotype was seen a few times. V is TRBV20-1 and J is TRBJ2-2; D call uncertain. Germline lookup yields CDR1 DFQATT and CDR2 SNEGSKA (reference sequence). Trimming removed 6 bases from V and 0 bases from J, with 14 bases in between. The CDR3 is made up of 15 amino acids. The CDR3 DNA reads as TGCAGTGCCCGTTCTGGGTACGCGAACACCGGGGAGCTGTTTTTT. It encodes CSARSGYANTGELFF.

This clonotype showed up just a few times. The chain combines TRBV6-4 with TRBJ1-4, with D unclear. V dropped 8 bases and J dropped 7 bases, with 11 bases sitting between them. The germline CDR1 and CDR2 sequences are MRHNA and SNTAGT. CDR3 size: 12 residues. DNA of the CDR3: TGTGCCAGCGGAAGGAGTGGTGAAAAACTGTTTTTT. Translating it yields CASGRSGEKLFF.

This chain links TRBV5-5 with TRBJ2-1; 9 bases match TRBD2. The germline V gene encodes CDR1 SGHKS and CDR2 YYEKEE (reference sequence). This CDR3 spans 18 amino acids. Losses at the gene ends were 1 base for V and 4 bases for J; bases not matched to a gene: 12. The CDR3 loop reads CASSLLVGSGGFYNEQFF. The CDR3 nucleotides are TGTGCCAGCAGCTTGTTGGTTGGTAGCGGGGGCTTTTACAATGAGCAGTTCTTC.

There are a few counts of this clonotype. The chain employs TRBV5-4 and TRBJ2-3, with 7 bases identical to TRBD2. CDR3 length: 14 amino acids. CDR1 and CDR2 (germline): SGHNT, YYREEE (reference sequence). V was pared by 3 bases and J by 2 bases, with 3 bases of the junction left unmatched. CDR3 in amino acids: CASSSGGFTDTQYF. The CDR3 DNA sequence: TGTGCCAGCAGCTCGGGGGGATTCACAGATACGCAGTATTTT.

The chain is built from TRBV6-5 and TRBJ2-7; D gene unclear. This CDR3 spans 14 amino acids. V was clipped by 2 bases and J by 2 bases, with 10 bases between them. Germline V gene lookup returns CDR1 MNHEY and CDR2 SVGAGI. CDR3 sequence: CASSYHGPTYEQYF. Written as DNA, the CDR3 is TGTGCCAGCAGTTACCACGGGCCGACCTACGAGCAGTACTTC.

This clonotype was observed at least ten times. The chain couples TRBV12-3 or TRBV12-4 to TRBJ2-1; 9 nucleotides line up with TRBD2. This CDR3 comprises 14 residues. V trimming: 6 bases; J trimming: 2 bases; junction bases outside the gene matches: 2. The CDR3 DNA reads as TGTGCCAGCAGCGCTAGCGGGACCTACAATGAGCAGTTCTTC. Translated: CASSASGTYNEQFF.

This sequence joins TRBV28 and TRBJ1-5; D possibly corresponds to TRBD1 (5 bases). V dropped 6 bases and J dropped 7 bases, with 16 bases sitting between them. CDR3 length equals 14 residues. The germline CDR1 and CDR2 sequences are MDHEN and SYDVKM. The CDR3 loop reads CASSWTSSHQPQHF. The CDR3 DNA reads TGTGCCAGCAGCTGGACAAGCTCGCACCAGCCCCAGCATTTT.

This clonotype occurred many times. The rearrangement joins TRBV20-1 to TRBJ2-3; TRBD2 might be the D (6 bases). V lost 3 bases and J 0 bases, leaving 10 bases between the germline ends. Germline assignment: CDR1 DFQATT and CDR2 SNEGSKA (reference sequence). This CDR3 is built from 14 residues. CDR3 protein: CSASGSGSTDTQYF. The CDR3 nucleotides read TGCAGTGCTAGCGGTAGCGGTAGCACAGATACGCAGTATTTT.

This clonotype appeared a few times. V usage is TRBV3-1 and J usage is TRBJ2-2, with a weak D call TRBD1 (5 bases). CDR1 is LGHDT and CDR2 is YNNKEL in the germline V gene (reference sequence). The CDR3 contains 12 residues. Trimming shortened V by 2 bases and J by 9 bases, and 7 bases separated the two germline ends. The CDR3 DNA reads as TGTGCCAGCAGCCAACAGGGTTGGGAGCTGTTTTTT. Translated: CASSQQGWELFF.

In its sample, this clonotype was seen many times. The chain uses TRBV12-3 or TRBV12-4 and TRBJ1-1, with 7 bases matching TRBD1. The CDR3 consists of 16 residues. Germline trimming cut 5 bases from V and 0 bases from J; bases unmatched to any gene: 9. CDR3 in amino acids: CASSQGGAGLNTEAFF. For the CDR3, the DNA is TGTGCCAGCAGTCAAGGGGGCGCAGGACTGAACACTGAAGCTTTCTTT.

As to this clonotype: A read error may produce the germline difference seen at one junction end. V is TRBV6-1 and J is TRBJ1-2; TRBD1 might be the D (5 bases). In germline, CDR1 is MNHNS, CDR2 SASEGT. The CDR3 length is 13 residues. DNA of the CDR3: TGTGCCAGAAGTGACCGGGAGGGGTATGGCTACACCTTC. Translating it yields CARSDREGYGYTF.

This clonotype was recorded once. This chain connects TRBV4-3 to TRBJ2-7, with TRBD2 matching over 8 bases. Trimming cost V 4 bases and J 3 bases; bases outside gene matches: 5. In germline, CDR1 is LGHNA, CDR2 YSLEER. The CDR3 extends over 14 amino acids. The CDR3 region has the DNA TGCGCCAGCAGCCCCGGGAGGGCCGGCTACGAGCAGTACTTC. Translated, it gives CASSPGRAGYEQYF.

The chain joins TRBV4-2 to TRBJ2-3; D is uncertain. Trimming removed 0 bases from V and 5 bases from J, with 15 bases in between. The CDR3 consists of 16 residues. CDR1 is LGHNA, CDR2 YNFKEQ, per germline. The CDR3 spells CASSQEGFRSLDTQYF. CDR3 in DNA: TGTGCCAGCAGCCAAGAAGGGTTCCGCAGCTTAGATACGCAGTATTTT.